This T cell receptor (beta chain) is from a study of OX40 agonist ivuxolimab in advanced cancers. Study observations and caveats: Among the lowest levels of clonal expansion were found in partial responders at 0.1-3.0 mg/kg. The mean number of expanded clones was higher in CD8+ T cells than in CD4+.

On this clone: Its specificity is not known.

Blood samples were obtained at baseline, cycle 4 day 1, and cycle 7 day 1. Libraries were prepared by immunoSEQ multiplex PCR; TCRdb keeps only in-frame clonotypes and omits some of them. In the table there are about 99,000 clones, 75% to 95% of which are singletons. Germline values: CDR1 MNHEY, CDR2 SVGAGI. There are 14 residues in the CDR3. With 2 bases removed from V and 2 bases from J, the gap between germline ends came to 7 bases. The sequence derives from an adult with an advanced solid tumor such as melanoma, head and neck, liver or kidney cancer. Here the sequenced sample was CD4+ or CD8+ T cells sorted from blood, taken in a trial of the OX40 agonist ivuxolimab. The chain links TRBV6-5 to TRBJ2-1, with D hard to call. CDR3 in amino acids: CASSYGRTYNEQFF. For the CDR3, the DNA is TGTGCCAGCAGTTACGGGCGTACCTACAATGAGCAGTTCTTC.